This record covers a single T cell receptor (beta chain). Germline V lookup: CDR1 MNHEY, CDR2 SVGAGI. CDR3 length: 15 amino acids. J was trimmed by 4 bases and V by 4 bases; bases with no gene match: 3. The data derive from a study of blood T cell repertoires in COVID-19. Study background: Spain, Italy and the United States supplied samples that represented acute and convalescent COVID-19.

Membership in each cohort depended on participant-reported clinical history. This table comes from immunoSEQ multiplex PCR, and its TCRdb copy is limited to in-frame clones, with some not included. Of some 300,000 clones in the sample, around 89% were seen once. J is TRBJ2-7 and V is TRBV6-5; 14 bases align to TRBD2. This receptor was taken from a woman aged 40 to 55 who had recovered from COVID-19. Material: PBMCs or T cells enriched from blood (not recorded which). The CDR3 sequence: CASSSRTSGGYEQYF. The CDR3 DNA reads as TGTGCCAGCAGTTCCCGGACTAGCGGGGGGTACGAGCAGTACTTC.